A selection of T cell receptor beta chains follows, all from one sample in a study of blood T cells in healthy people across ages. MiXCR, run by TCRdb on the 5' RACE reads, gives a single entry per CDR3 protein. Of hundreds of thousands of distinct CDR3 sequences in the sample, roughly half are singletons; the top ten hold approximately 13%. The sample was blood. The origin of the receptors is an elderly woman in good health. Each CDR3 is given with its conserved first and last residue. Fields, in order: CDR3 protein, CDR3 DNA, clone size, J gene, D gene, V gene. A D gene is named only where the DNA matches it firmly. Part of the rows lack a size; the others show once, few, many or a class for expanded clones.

CDR3aa: CASSLVAGDNEAFF
CDR3nt: TGTGCCAGCAGCTTAGTCGCAGGGGACAATGAAGCTTTCTTT
abundance: NA
j_gene: TRBJ1-1
d_gene: NA
v_gene: TRBV7-2

CDR3aa: CASRQFGGSYEQYF
CDR3nt: TGCGCCAGCCGCCAGTTTGGCGGCTCCTACGAGCAGTACTTC
abundance: NA
j_gene: TRBJ2-7
d_gene: NA
v_gene: TRBV5-1

CDR3aa: CASSHTLIRGANQPQHF
CDR3nt: TGTGCCAGCAGTCACACCTTAATACGGGGGGCCAATCAGCCCCAGCATTTT
abundance: once
j_gene: TRBJ1-5
d_gene: NA
v_gene: TRBV28

CDR3aa: CASGRSLLPYEQYF
CDR3nt: TGTGCTAGTGGGAGATCCCTCCTTCCCTACGAGCAGTACTTC
abundance: NA
j_gene: TRBJ2-7
d_gene: NA
v_gene: TRBV12-5

CDR3aa: CASSDRSRQSKNIQYF
CDR3nt: TGTGCCAGCAGTGACAGGTCGAGACAGTCCAAAAACATTCAGTACTTC
abundance: NA
j_gene: TRBJ2-4
d_gene: NA
v_gene: TRBV2

CDR3aa: CSALKAGGPGDEQFF
CDR3nt: TGCAGTGCACTCAAAGCGGGGGGGCCCGGGGATGAGCAGTTCTTC
abundance: many
j_gene: TRBJ2-1
d_gene: TRBD2
v_gene: TRBV20-1

CDR3aa: CASSPRDGSYNEQYF
CDR3nt: TGCGCCAGCAGCCCCCGGGACGGATCATACAATGAGCAGTACTTC
abundance: NA
j_gene: TRBJ2-7
d_gene: NA
v_gene: TRBV5-1

CDR3aa: CSAPPEAAFNSPLHF
CDR3nt: TGCAGTGCTCCTCCCGAGGCGGCCTTTAATTCACCCCTCCACTTT
abundance: NA
j_gene: TRBJ1-6
d_gene: NA
v_gene: TRBV20-1

CDR3aa: CASSPPWGQDTQYF
CDR3nt: TGTGCCAGCAGCCCCCCCTGGGGCCAAGATACGCAGTATTTT
abundance: few
j_gene: TRBJ2-3
d_gene: NA
v_gene: TRBV3-1

CDR3aa: CSATTSGIYEQYF
CDR3nt: TGCAGTGCTACGACTAGCGGAATCTACGAGCAGTACTTC
abundance: once
j_gene: TRBJ2-7
d_gene: TRBD2
v_gene: TRBV20-1

CDR3aa: CSARELTRMGTQYF
CDR3nt: TGCAGTGCTAGAGAACTTACTCGGATGGGGACCCAGTACTTC
abundance: many
j_gene: TRBJ2-5
d_gene: NA
v_gene: TRBV20-1

CDR3aa: CASSPPTSGGGNEQFF
CDR3nt: TGTGCCAGCTCACCCCCGACTAGCGGGGGCGGAAATGAGCAGTTCTTC
abundance: many
j_gene: TRBJ2-1
d_gene: TRBD2
v_gene: TRBV18

CDR3aa: CASSLKGRGDNTF
CDR3nt: TGTGCCAGCAGCTTAAAAGGCCGCGGGGACAACACCTTC
abundance: once
j_gene: TRBJ1-2
d_gene: NA
v_gene: TRBV11-2

CDR3aa: CASGQEGGRTREKLFF
CDR3nt: TGTGCCAGCGGCCAAGAGGGGGGCCGGACTCGTGAAAAACTGTTTTTT
abundance: NA
j_gene: TRBJ1-4
d_gene: NA
v_gene: TRBV4-2

CDR3aa: CASTRRGGSGSYNEQFF
CDR3nt: TGTGCCAGCACCCGAAGGGGCGGTAGCGGGAGCTACAATGAGCAGTTCTTC
abundance: many
j_gene: TRBJ2-1
d_gene: TRBD2
v_gene: TRBV12-3/TRBV12-4

CDR3aa: CASSQVVSGRSYNEQFF
CDR3nt: TGCGCCAGCAGCCAAGTGGTCTCAGGGCGTTCCTACAATGAGCAGTTCTTC
abundance: many
j_gene: TRBJ2-1
d_gene: NA
v_gene: TRBV4-1

CDR3aa: CASSRQGQGSEQYF
CDR3nt: TGTGCCAGCAGCCGCCAGGGACAGGGGAGCGAGCAGTACTTC
abundance: NA
j_gene: TRBJ2-7
d_gene: TRBD1
v_gene: TRBV14

CDR3aa: CASSPYPPGQGRDEQFF
CDR3nt: TGTGCCAGCAGCCCCTACCCTCCGGGACAGGGTAGGGATGAGCAGTTCTTC
abundance: few
j_gene: TRBJ2-1
d_gene: TRBD1
v_gene: TRBV3-1

CDR3aa: CASSEFYRATEAFF
CDR3nt: TGTGCCAGCAGTGAATTTTACAGAGCGACTGAAGCTTTCTTT
abundance: NA
j_gene: TRBJ1-1
d_gene: NA
v_gene: TRBV2

CDR3aa: CASSLSHSTGELFF
CDR3nt: TGTGCCAGCAGCTTATCCCACAGCACCGGGGAGCTGTTTTTT
abundance: NA
j_gene: TRBJ2-2
d_gene: NA
v_gene: TRBV7-9

CDR3aa: CASSRGTSRRSSYNEQFF
CDR3nt: TGTGCCAGCAGCCGCGGGACTAGCCGAAGGAGCTCCTACAATGAGCAGTTCTTC
abundance: NA
j_gene: TRBJ2-1
d_gene: TRBD2
v_gene: TRBV12-3/TRBV12-4

CDR3aa: CASSPTSGRAAYNEQFF
CDR3nt: TGTGCCAGCAGCCCAACTAGCGGGAGGGCCGCCTACAATGAGCAGTTCTTC
abundance: NA
j_gene: TRBJ2-1
d_gene: TRBD2
v_gene: TRBV7-3

CDR3aa: CASSPFRGLYNSPLHF
CDR3nt: TGCGCCAGCAGCCCTTTCAGGGGGCTGTATAATTCACCCCTCCACTTT
abundance: many
j_gene: TRBJ1-6
d_gene: TRBD1
v_gene: TRBV5-1

CDR3aa: CASSYGDSTDTQYF
CDR3nt: TGTGCCAGCAGTTACGGGGACTCCACAGATACGCAGTATTTT
abundance: NA
j_gene: TRBJ2-3
d_gene: NA
v_gene: TRBV6-6

CDR3aa: CASSQVQDRGASGYTF
CDR3nt: TGCGCCAGCAGCCAAGTCCAAGACAGGGGGGCTAGCGGCTACACCTTC
abundance: NA
j_gene: TRBJ1-2
d_gene: TRBD1
v_gene: TRBV4-1

CDR3aa: CAWNVGNNQPQHF
CDR3nt: TGTGCCTGGAATGTCGGAAACAATCAGCCCCAGCATTTT
abundance: NA
j_gene: TRBJ1-5
d_gene: NA
v_gene: TRBV30

CDR3aa: CASRPTVAGGRETQYF
CDR3nt: TGTGCCAGCAGACCTACAGTAGCAGGGGGCAGGGAGACCCAGTACTTC
abundance: many
j_gene: TRBJ2-5
d_gene: TRBD1
v_gene: TRBV28

CDR3aa: CASSSRTGAHNSPLHF
CDR3nt: TGTGCCAGCAGTTCTAGGACAGGGGCCCATAATTCACCCCTCCACTTT
abundance: few
j_gene: TRBJ1-6
d_gene: TRBD1
v_gene: TRBV12-3/TRBV12-4

CDR3aa: CASSDPRGDFAYNEQYF
CDR3nt: TGTGCCAGCAGTGATCCCCGAGGGGACTTCGCCTACAATGAGCAGTACTTC
abundance: NA
j_gene: TRBJ2-5
d_gene: NA
v_gene: TRBV25-1

CDR3aa: CASNPGLGGGYTF
CDR3nt: TGTGCCAGCAATCCCGGTCTGGGGGGTGGCTACACCTTC
abundance: many
j_gene: TRBJ1-2
d_gene: NA
v_gene: TRBV25-1

CDR3aa: CASSEVPRPRGTQYF
CDR3nt: TGTGCCAGCAGTGAAGTTCCTCGACCGCGGGGGACCCAGTACTTC
abundance: NA
j_gene: TRBJ2-5
d_gene: NA
v_gene: TRBV7-2

CDR3aa: CASSTGTGDYEQYF
CDR3nt: TGTGCCAGCAGTACCGGGACAGGGGACTACGAGCAGTACTTC
abundance: once
j_gene: TRBJ2-7
d_gene: TRBD1
v_gene: TRBV2

CDR3aa: CASSRERRPYSPLHF
CDR3nt: TGTGCCAGCAGCCGGGAGAGAAGGCCATATTCACCCCTCCACTTT
abundance: few
j_gene: TRBJ1-6
d_gene: NA
v_gene: TRBV6-5

CDR3aa: CASSWKTGRVFTEAFF
CDR3nt: TGCGCCAGCAGCTGGAAGACGGGCAGGGTGTTTACTGAAGCTTTCTTT
abundance: few
j_gene: TRBJ1-1
d_gene: NA
v_gene: TRBV5-1

CDR3aa: CASSVMGEQFF
CDR3nt: TGTGCCAGCAGTGTAATGGGGGAGCAGTTCTTC
abundance: NA
j_gene: TRBJ2-1
d_gene: NA
v_gene: TRBV2

CDR3aa: CASTYPTGHGTGELFF
CDR3nt: TGTGCCAGCACCTACCCCACAGGCCATGGCACCGGGGAGCTGTTTTTT
abundance: NA
j_gene: TRBJ2-2
d_gene: NA
v_gene: TRBV28

CDR3aa: CASSPRDYNTDTQYF
CDR3nt: TGTGCCAGCAGCCCTCGGGACTACAACACAGATACGCAGTATTTT
abundance: few
j_gene: TRBJ2-3
d_gene: TRBD2
v_gene: TRBV9

CDR3aa: CASSESMGKITEAFF
CDR3nt: TGTGCCAGCAGTGAGTCGATGGGGAAAATCACTGAAGCTTTCTTT
abundance: NA
j_gene: TRBJ1-1
d_gene: NA
v_gene: TRBV2

CDR3aa: CASRALPGATDTQYF
CDR3nt: TGCGCCAGCAGGGCCCTACCAGGGGCGACAGATACGCAGTATTTT
abundance: NA
j_gene: TRBJ2-3
d_gene: NA
v_gene: TRBV4-3

CDR3aa: CASSLQPIETQYF
CDR3nt: TGTGCCAGCAGTTTACAACCTATCGAGACCCAGTACTTC
abundance: NA
j_gene: TRBJ2-5
d_gene: NA
v_gene: TRBV12-3/TRBV12-4

CDR3aa: CASLTGMGGLDTQYF
CDR3nt: TGTGCCAGCCTTACGGGGATGGGTGGTCTAGATACGCAGTATTTT
abundance: once
j_gene: TRBJ2-3
d_gene: NA
v_gene: TRBV7-2

CDR3aa: CASSSRQGRQDGYTF
CDR3nt: TGTGCCAGCAGCTCCCGACAGGGTAGGCAGGATGGCTACACCTTC
abundance: NA
j_gene: TRBJ1-2
d_gene: NA
v_gene: TRBV21-1

CDR3aa: CASSTSPKIHAEAFF
CDR3nt: TGTGCCAGCAGCACCAGCCCCAAAATCCACGCTGAAGCTTTCTTT
abundance: NA
j_gene: TRBJ1-1
d_gene: NA
v_gene: TRBV9

CDR3aa: CASSLAASAAYEQYF
CDR3nt: TGTGCCAGCAGCTTAGCGGCTAGCGCCGCGTACGAGCAGTACTTC
abundance: NA
j_gene: TRBJ2-7
d_gene: NA
v_gene: TRBV7-8

CDR3aa: CASSYSPPQGASSTDTQYF
CDR3nt: TGTGCCAGCAGTTACTCGCCCCCACAGGGGGCCTCTAGCACAGATACGCAGTATTTT
abundance: many
j_gene: TRBJ2-3
d_gene: TRBD1
v_gene: TRBV6-5

CDR3aa: CASTLFQASYGYTF
CDR3nt: TGTGCCAGCACTCTATTCCAGGCTTCCTATGGCTACACCTTC
abundance: NA
j_gene: TRBJ1-2
d_gene: NA
v_gene: TRBV12-3/TRBV12-4

CDR3aa: CASSFAAGNGYTF
CDR3nt: TGTGCCAGCAGTTTCGCTGCGGGGAATGGCTACACCTTC
abundance: NA
j_gene: TRBJ1-2
d_gene: NA
v_gene: TRBV12-3/TRBV12-4

CDR3aa: CALNPTGYNSPLHF
CDR3nt: TGTGCGTTGAATCCGACAGGCTATAATTCACCCCTCCACTTT
abundance: NA
j_gene: TRBJ1-6
d_gene: NA
v_gene: TRBV30

CDR3aa: CATRLRGEGVRTDTQYF
CDR3nt: TGTGCCACTCGTCTGCGGGGGGAAGGGGTCCGCACAGATACGCAGTATTTT
abundance: few
j_gene: TRBJ2-3
d_gene: TRBD2
v_gene: TRBV6-6

CDR3aa: CAWSVWQGIRYEQYF
CDR3nt: TGTGCCTGGAGTGTGTGGCAGGGGATACGCTACGAGCAGTACTTC
abundance: NA
j_gene: TRBJ2-7
d_gene: NA
v_gene: TRBV30

CDR3aa: CSAQSRDKALRPNEQFF
CDR3nt: TGCAGCGCCCAGTCCCGGGACAAGGCCCTTAGACCTAATGAGCAGTTCTTC
abundance: NA
j_gene: TRBJ2-1
d_gene: NA
v_gene: TRBV29-1

CDR3aa: CSATPSGISTDTQYF
CDR3nt: TGCAGTGCTACCCCTAGCGGGATTAGCACAGATACGCAGTATTTT
abundance: many
j_gene: TRBJ2-3
d_gene: TRBD2
v_gene: TRBV20-1

CDR3aa: CSVVADSNVDTEAFF
CDR3nt: TGCAGCGTTGTCGCGGACTCCAACGTGGACACTGAAGCTTTCTTT
abundance: few
j_gene: TRBJ1-1
d_gene: NA
v_gene: TRBV29-1

CDR3aa: CSALLGGRTDTQYF
CDR3nt: TGTAGTGCCCTGTTGGGGGGACGCACAGATACGCAGTATTTT
abundance: NA
j_gene: TRBJ2-3
d_gene: NA
v_gene: TRBV20-1

CDR3aa: CASRRAYYGYTF
CDR3nt: TGTGCCAGCAGGAGAGCTTACTATGGCTACACCTTC
abundance: few
j_gene: TRBJ1-2
d_gene: NA
v_gene: TRBV12-3/TRBV12-4

CDR3aa: CATSAPRGGEETQYF
CDR3nt: TGTGCCACCAGTGCGCCTAGGGGGGGAGAAGAGACCCAGTACTTC
abundance: NA
j_gene: TRBJ2-5
d_gene: NA
v_gene: TRBV24-1

CDR3aa: CASSLRAGGPYEQYF
CDR3nt: TGTGCCAGCAGTTTAAGGGCCGGCGGTCCCTACGAGCAGTACTTC
abundance: NA
j_gene: TRBJ2-7
d_gene: NA
v_gene: TRBV12-3/TRBV12-4